This entry features one T cell receptor (beta chain) sequence. Its antigen is unidentified. The data were produced by immunoSEQ multiplex PCR, yet TCRdb's version contains in-frame clones alone and is incomplete. The sample shows under 2,000,000 clones, about 95% of them seen only once. These data come from a study of shared clonotypes between healthy human individuals. General study findings and limits: Enrolling few donors narrowed the genetic and exposure-history diversity that was represented.

Naive CD8 cells, CD45RO-negative and positively selected for CCR7, excluded terminally differentiated effector memory CD45RA+ cells. The TCR originated in a man aged 18 to 29 in good health. The material sequenced was naive CD8+ T cells sorted from blood.

In nucleotides, the CDR3 is TGTGCCAGCAGCCTAATGGGACAGGGATACGAGCAGTACTTC. This sequence encodes CASSLMGQGYEQYF. The chain has TRBV11-2 and TRBJ2-7; TRBD1 matches at 9 bases. CDR3 size: 14 residues. Germline CDR1 is SGHAT and CDR2 is FQNNGV. V trimming: 5 bases; J trimming: 4 bases; junction bases outside the gene matches: 6.